The clone carrying this T cell receptor (beta chain) was recorded at least ten times. Its antigen is unknown. TCRdb itself ran the 5' RACE reads through MiXCR, one entry per CDR3 protein. The data show 15,000 to 20,000 distinct CDR3 sequences, around 20% seen once. This entry belongs to a study of T-cell memory formation after mild COVID-19. The CDR3 length is 14 residues. Germline CDR1 SGHRS, CDR2 YFSETQ. The V end was cut by 6 bases, the J end by 0 bases, with 12 bases between. Points from the study as a whole: From day 15 to 85, contracting clones were balanced between CD4 and CD8, whereas later expanders leaned toward CD4+. Second-wave clones that peaked on day 37 lacked confirmed SARS-CoV-2 specificity.

Sequenced material: PBMCs or a T cell subset sorted from them (not recorded which). The clonotype was recovered from a man between 18 and 35 years old who had mild COVID-19 (a few samples of this study predate the infection). Cell type and time point are not known. The rearrangement links TRBV5-1 to TRBJ1-1; D gene uncertain. In DNA, the CDR3 is TGCGCCAGCAATTTCAGGCAGATGAACACTGAAGCTTTCTTT. Its translation: CASNFRQMNTEAFF. The variable domain in full, completed from reference TRBV5-1 and TRBJ1-1, reads KAGVTQTPRYLIKTRGQQVTLSCSPISGHRSVSWYQQTPGQGLQFLFEYFSETQRNKGNFPGRFSGRQFSNSRSEMNVSTLELGDSALYLCASNFRQMNTEAFFGQGTRLTVV.